This T cell receptor beta chain is drawn from a study of glioma-infiltrating T cells. Using RNA template, CDR3s of TCR alpha and beta were amplified with iRepertoire arm-PCR. TCRdb itself ran the multiplex PCR reads through MiXCR, one entry per CDR3 protein. The data show 100,000 to 150,000 distinct CDR3 sequences, about 22% seen once. Trimming took 5 bases from V and 0 from J; bases not matched to a gene: 5. This CDR3 is built from 15 residues. The germline V gene has CDR1 MNHEY and CDR2 SMNVEV (reference sequence). There are many counts of this clonotype. The sequencing sample was made of glioma tissue, nonneoplastic brain tissue, or PBMCs (not recorded which). The TCR sequence derives from a human donor with low-grade glioma or glioblastoma, undergoing nonglioma brain surgery, or in good health (not recorded which). V gene TRBV27 combines with J gene TRBJ2-3; 7 bases agree with TRBD1. The CDR3 DNA reads as TGTGCCAGCAGTACCTACAGGGGTAGCACAGATACGCAGTATTTT. It yields the protein CASSTYRGSTDTQYF.